This TCR beta chain was retrieved from a study of naive and memory T cell subsets. Four PCR rounds used nested alpha and beta constant region primers plus the SP2 primer. Blood and skin TCR RNA was reverse transcribed with alpha and beta constant primers. MiXCR, run by TCRdb on the UMI-ligation and nested PCR reads, gives a single entry per CDR3 protein. The sample includes about 26,000 distinct CDR3 sequences, about 5.2% of them seen just once. Trimming removed 6 bases from V and 1 base from J, with 10 bases in between. The CDR3 is made up of 13 amino acids. CDR1 SQVTM and CDR2 ANQGSEA come from the germline V gene. By share of the sample, this clonotype is medium-sized (0.01 to 0.1%). Antigen specificity is unknown. A UMI-containing oligonucleotide was joined by 3' ligation to the TCR cDNA template. Whole blood, approximately 2.3 ml, came from adult healthy volunteers. Reverse transcription used DNase-treated unsorted total RNA, aiming for about 1 to 1000 ng.

The study's findings and limits: The RNA method is potentially sensitive to activation and differentiation changes.

The source is an adult in good health. The J gene is TRBJ1-3, the V gene TRBV29-1; D unclear. The sample comprised blood. CDR3 DNA: TGCAGCGTGGGATTGGGGTCTGGAAACACCATATATTTT. Translating it yields CSVGLGSGNTIYF.